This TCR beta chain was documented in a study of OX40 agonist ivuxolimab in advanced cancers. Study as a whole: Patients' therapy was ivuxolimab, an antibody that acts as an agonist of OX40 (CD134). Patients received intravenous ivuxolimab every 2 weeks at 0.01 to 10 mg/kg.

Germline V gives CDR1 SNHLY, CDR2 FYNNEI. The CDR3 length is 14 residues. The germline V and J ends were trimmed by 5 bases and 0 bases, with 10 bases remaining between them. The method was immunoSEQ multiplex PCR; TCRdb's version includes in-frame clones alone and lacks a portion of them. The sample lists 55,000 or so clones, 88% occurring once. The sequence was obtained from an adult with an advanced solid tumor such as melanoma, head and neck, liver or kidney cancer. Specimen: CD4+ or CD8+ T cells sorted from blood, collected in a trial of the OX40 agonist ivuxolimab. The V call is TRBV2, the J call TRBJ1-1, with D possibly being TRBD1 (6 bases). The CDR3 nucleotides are TGTGCCAGCAGTTCAGGGGCCCTGAACACTGAAGCTTTCTTT. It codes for CASSSGALNTEAFF.